Listed below are T cell receptor beta chains from one sample, sequenced in a study of vaccination and CD4 T cells after COVID-19. TCRdb re-called the PCR reads through MiXCR, storing one row per CDR3 protein. The sample consists of some 8,600 distinct CDR3 sequences, 38% of them appearing once. The antigens these receptors bind are not known. Sequenced material: CD4+ T cells from blood, cultured in vitro. Every receptor here comes from a human donor in good health. The CDR3 runs from the conserved cysteine through the conserved F or W. The D gene is left open where the match is weak. The size field is filled for only some rows; it gives once, few, many or a size class.

CDR3nt: TGTGCCAGCAGTACAGGACAGTCTAACTATGGCTACACCTTC; CDR3aa: CASSTGQSNYGYTF; d_gene: NA; j_gene: TRBJ1-2; len: 14; v_gene: TRBV28; abundance: few
CDR3nt: TGTGCCAGCAGTCAGGGACAACCCCTGTTACAGCAGTACTTC; CDR3aa: CASSQGQPLLQQYF; d_gene: NA; j_gene: TRBJ2-7; len: 14; v_gene: TRBV6-1; abundance: NA
CDR3nt: TGTGCCAGCAGTTACTCCGGATGGATACTAGCCAAAAACATTCAGTACTTC; CDR3aa: CASSYSGWILAKNIQYF; d_gene: NA; j_gene: TRBJ2-4; len: 17; v_gene: TRBV6-5; abundance: NA
CDR3nt: TGTGCCAGCAGCTTAGGCACATTGGGGACCGGGGAGCTGTTTTTT; CDR3aa: CASSLGTLGTGELFF; d_gene: NA; j_gene: TRBJ2-2; len: 15; v_gene: TRBV11-2; abundance: NA
CDR3nt: TGTGCCAGCAGTTACCCCCGCAACGAGCAGTACTTC; CDR3aa: CASSYPRNEQYF; d_gene: NA; j_gene: TRBJ2-7; len: 12; v_gene: TRBV6-2/TRBV6-3; abundance: NA
CDR3nt: TGTGCCAGCGGGTTGGAGAGCTCTGGAAACACCATATATTTT; CDR3aa: CASGLESSGNTIYF; d_gene: NA; j_gene: TRBJ1-3; len: 14; v_gene: TRBV7-8; abundance: few
CDR3nt: TGTGCCAGCAGCGAACAGCTGGAGGACGAGCAGTACTTC; CDR3aa: CASSEQLEDEQYF; d_gene: NA; j_gene: TRBJ2-7; len: 13; v_gene: TRBV9; abundance: NA
CDR3nt: TGCAGCGTTGACGGGGGCCCCTCCACTGAAGCTTTCTTT; CDR3aa: CSVDGGPSTEAFF; d_gene: NA; j_gene: TRBJ1-1; len: 13; v_gene: TRBV29-1; abundance: NA
CDR3nt: TGTGCCTTGGGGCTAGCGGGAGGGCGAAATCCCTACGAGCAGTACTTC; CDR3aa: CALGLAGGRNPYEQYF; d_gene: NA; j_gene: TRBJ2-7; len: 16; v_gene: TRBV21-1; abundance: few
CDR3nt: TGTGCCAGCAGTTTGTCCCAATATGGCTACACCTTC; CDR3aa: CASSLSQYGYTF; d_gene: NA; j_gene: TRBJ1-2; len: 12; v_gene: TRBV28; abundance: NA
CDR3nt: TGTGCCAGTAGTATAGGTCTAGCGGGAGGTTACAATGAGCAGTTCTTC; CDR3aa: CASSIGLAGGYNEQFF; d_gene: TRBD2; j_gene: TRBJ2-1; len: 16; v_gene: TRBV19; abundance: once
CDR3nt: TGTGCCAGCAGCCTCGGGACTAGCGGGAACGATGAGCAGTTCTTC; CDR3aa: CASSLGTSGNDEQFF; d_gene: TRBD2; j_gene: TRBJ2-1; len: 15; v_gene: TRBV5-4; abundance: NA
CDR3nt: TGTGCCACCAGCAAGGGCTATGGCTACACCTTC; CDR3aa: CATSKGYGYTF; d_gene: NA; j_gene: TRBJ1-2; len: 11; v_gene: TRBV24-1; abundance: NA
CDR3nt: TGTGCCAGCAAGGACAGAGTCTTGGCAGATACGCAGTATTTT; CDR3aa: CASKDRVLADTQYF; d_gene: NA; j_gene: TRBJ2-3; len: 14; v_gene: TRBV6-1; abundance: few
CDR3nt: TGTGCCAGCAGCATCGCGGGGAACACCATATATTTT; CDR3aa: CASSIAGNTIYF; d_gene: NA; j_gene: TRBJ1-3; len: 12; v_gene: TRBV7-2; abundance: few
CDR3nt: TGTGCCAGCAGCCTTCTACAGGGAAGCAATGAAAAACTGTTTTTT; CDR3aa: CASSLLQGSNEKLFF; d_gene: NA; j_gene: TRBJ1-4; len: 15; v_gene: TRBV28; abundance: NA
CDR3nt: TGTGCCAGCAGTTTCGGGGCGAGGGTGGTGAACACTGAAGCTTTCTTT; CDR3aa: CASSFGARVVNTEAFF; d_gene: NA; j_gene: TRBJ1-1; len: 16; v_gene: TRBV25-1; abundance: NA
CDR3nt: TGTGCCAGCAGTGAAAAAGATTCTAGCACAGATACGCAGTATTTT; CDR3aa: CASSEKDSSTDTQYF; d_gene: NA; j_gene: TRBJ2-3; len: 15; v_gene: TRBV6-4; abundance: NA
CDR3nt: TGTGCCATCAGTGCGATACTAGCGGGAGATAGTGAGACCCAGTACTTC; CDR3aa: CAISAILAGDSETQYF; d_gene: TRBD2; j_gene: TRBJ2-5; len: 16; v_gene: TRBV10-3; abundance: NA
CDR3nt: TGTGCCAGCAGTCAAGACAGGGTCCAAGAGACCCAGTACTTC; CDR3aa: CASSQDRVQETQYF; d_gene: TRBD1; j_gene: TRBJ2-5; len: 14; v_gene: TRBV27; abundance: NA
CDR3nt: TGTGCCAGCAGCTCCAGGGGGGGACTAGCGGGAGCCGGAGCCTCCTACAATGAGCAGTTCTTC; CDR3aa: CASSSRGGLAGAGASYNEQFF; d_gene: TRBD2; j_gene: TRBJ2-1; len: 21; v_gene: TRBV7-6; abundance: few
CDR3nt: TGTGCCAGCAGTAATACAGGGCACCTTGGCGGCTACACCTTC; CDR3aa: CASSNTGHLGGYTF; d_gene: NA; j_gene: TRBJ1-2; len: 14; v_gene: TRBV6-1; abundance: NA
CDR3nt: TGTGCCAGCAGCTCGCTACAGGGAAACACCATATATTTT; CDR3aa: CASSSLQGNTIYF; d_gene: NA; j_gene: TRBJ1-3; len: 13; v_gene: TRBV7-6; abundance: few
CDR3nt: TGTGCCAGCAGCCCTGATCTAGCGGTACAGTTCTTC; CDR3aa: CASSPDLAVQFF; d_gene: TRBD2; j_gene: TRBJ2-1; len: 12; v_gene: TRBV7-2; abundance: NA
CDR3nt: TGTGCCAGCAGTTACGCGGGAGGGACCACCGGGGAGCTGTTTTTT; CDR3aa: CASSYAGGTTGELFF; d_gene: TRBD2; j_gene: TRBJ2-2; len: 15; v_gene: TRBV6-2/TRBV6-3; abundance: NA
CDR3nt: TGTGCCAGCAGCTTCAGGACAGAATATGAAAAACTGTTTTTT; CDR3aa: CASSFRTEYEKLFF; d_gene: NA; j_gene: TRBJ1-4; len: 14; v_gene: TRBV7-9; abundance: NA
CDR3nt: TGCAGTGCTAGTACGGGAGAGGGGGTTGATACGCAGTATTTT; CDR3aa: CSASTGEGVDTQYF; d_gene: NA; j_gene: TRBJ2-3; len: 14; v_gene: TRBV20-1; abundance: few
CDR3nt: TGCAGTGCTAGAGGGACCCGGGACAGAGTCACAGATACGCAGTATTTT; CDR3aa: CSARGTRDRVTDTQYF; d_gene: TRBD1; j_gene: TRBJ2-3; len: 16; v_gene: TRBV20-1; abundance: few
CDR3nt: TGCAGTGCCCAGACAGGGCTTGGCTACACCTTC; CDR3aa: CSAQTGLGYTF; d_gene: TRBD1; j_gene: TRBJ1-2; len: 11; v_gene: TRBV20-1; abundance: NA
CDR3nt: TGTGCCAGCAGTTTCCTCCCAGGGCCCTACGAGCAGTACTTC; CDR3aa: CASSFLPGPYEQYF; d_gene: NA; j_gene: TRBJ2-7; len: 14; v_gene: TRBV27; abundance: few
CDR3nt: TGTGCCAGCAGTTTACAGTTTGGTACAGCTTTCTTT; CDR3aa: CASSLQFGTAFF; d_gene: NA; j_gene: TRBJ1-1; len: 12; v_gene: TRBV28; abundance: NA
CDR3nt: TGTGCCAGCAGCATAAGGGATGAAAAACTGTTTTTT; CDR3aa: CASSIRDEKLFF; d_gene: NA; j_gene: TRBJ1-4; len: 12; v_gene: TRBV7-9; abundance: NA
CDR3nt: TGTGCCAGCAGCTTTAGGGACACTGAAGCTTTCTTT; CDR3aa: CASSFRDTEAFF; d_gene: NA; j_gene: TRBJ1-1; len: 12; v_gene: TRBV5-4; abundance: NA
CDR3nt: TGCGCCAGCAGCCAAGCCCACAGCCGGGTTCAACCCTACGAGCAGTACTTC; CDR3aa: CASSQAHSRVQPYEQYF; d_gene: NA; j_gene: TRBJ2-7; len: 17; v_gene: TRBV4-3; abundance: NA
CDR3nt: TGTGCCAGCAGCAGATCCGGGACTGTCTCCTACGAGCAGTACTTC; CDR3aa: CASSRSGTVSYEQYF; d_gene: NA; j_gene: TRBJ2-7; len: 15; v_gene: TRBV5-4; abundance: NA
CDR3nt: TGTGCCAGCAGCCCCCGGGGCGGGATGGGGCCCTACGAGCAGTACTTC; CDR3aa: CASSPRGGMGPYEQYF; d_gene: NA; j_gene: TRBJ2-7; len: 16; v_gene: TRBV6-2/TRBV6-3; abundance: few
CDR3nt: TGTGCCAGCAGTTACAGAATCAGGGGATCCAATGAGCAGTTCTTC; CDR3aa: CASSYRIRGSNEQFF; d_gene: NA; j_gene: TRBJ2-1; len: 15; v_gene: TRBV6-2/TRBV6-3; abundance: NA
CDR3nt: TGCAGTTCCTCATCCAGTGTCGATACGCAGTATTTT; CDR3aa: CSSSSSVDTQYF; d_gene: NA; j_gene: TRBJ2-3; len: 12; v_gene: TRBV20-1; abundance: few
CDR3nt: TGCAGTGCCCGAGAACGTCCGGACCGACCCCAGCATTTT; CDR3aa: CSARERPDRPQHF; d_gene: NA; j_gene: TRBJ1-5; len: 13; v_gene: TRBV20-1; abundance: few
CDR3nt: TGTGCCAGCAGAAAACAGGGGACAGGGGCCAACGTCCTGACTTTC; CDR3aa: CASRKQGTGANVLTF; d_gene: TRBD1; j_gene: TRBJ2-6; len: 15; v_gene: TRBV28; abundance: NA
CDR3nt: TGTGCCACCACGCGGGAGCGGGGGGCTTCACCCCTCCACTTT; CDR3aa: CATTRERGASPLHF; d_gene: NA; j_gene: TRBJ1-6; len: 14; v_gene: TRBV27; abundance: NA
CDR3nt: TGTGCCAGCGCGGCCGTCGGCGGGGAGCTGTTTTTT; CDR3aa: CASAAVGGELFF; d_gene: NA; j_gene: TRBJ2-2; len: 12; v_gene: TRBV2; abundance: few
CDR3nt: TGCAGTGCTAGATTTCGTCTAATTCTTGGGTACAATGAGCAGTTCTTC; CDR3aa: CSARFRLILGYNEQFF; d_gene: NA; j_gene: TRBJ2-1; len: 16; v_gene: TRBV20-1; abundance: NA
CDR3nt: TGCGCCAGCAGCCAGCCCGCGGCCGGAGGTCCGAACACTGAAGCTTTCTTT; CDR3aa: CASSQPAAGGPNTEAFF; d_gene: NA; j_gene: TRBJ1-1; len: 17; v_gene: TRBV4-3; abundance: NA
CDR3nt: TGCAGTGCTAGAGATTTGGGACTAGCGGGATCAGATACGCAGTATTTT; CDR3aa: CSARDLGLAGSDTQYF; d_gene: TRBD2; j_gene: TRBJ2-3; len: 16; v_gene: TRBV20-1; abundance: NA